This entry describes one TCR beta chain. The specificity of this receptor is unknown. No quality values exist for individual bases; no much larger clone is one base distant. Library preparation was by RT-PCR. Sequencing used an Illumina HiSeq 2500. The raw public data were reprocessed by TCRdb itself: fastp quality trimming at Q25, MiXCR clonotype calling, in-frame beta chains only. Identical CDR3 proteins give one entry, which carries the most common genes and DNA. The sample table records hundreds of thousands of distinct CDR3 sequences; 18% of these occur just once. The top ten clonotypes cover 11% of the sample. This entry belongs to a study of response to subunit inactivated influenza vaccine (dated 2018 in TCRdb). Regarding the complete study: Deep quantitative T cell receptor repertoire profiling was used in the study to track responses to a trivalent subunit inactivated influenza vaccine. The paper's findings and limits, for the study overall: The authors suggested that each seasonal influenza vaccination may recruit only a limited number of new T cells.

V lost 4 bases and J lost 0 bases; the stretch between them is 13 bases long. Sequences DFQATT (CDR1) and SNEGSKA (CDR2) are obtained from the germline V gene (reference sequence). From its cysteine to its phenylalanine, the CDR3 spans 14 amino acids. This entry keeps only the CDR3 DNA: 42 bases, framed from base 1. This TCR came from a man aged 45-65 years who received an inactivated influenza vaccine. Donor details come from another sample of the same person, matched by shared clones. The sequenced sample was PBMCs from blood, obtained more than 4 days after vaccination. The chain was built from TRBV20-1 and TRBJ2-7, with the identity of the D gene unclear. DNA sequence: TGCAGTGCTACTCGTCGATCGAGCTCCTACGAGCAGTACTTC. Translated, this gives CSATRRSSSYEQYF.